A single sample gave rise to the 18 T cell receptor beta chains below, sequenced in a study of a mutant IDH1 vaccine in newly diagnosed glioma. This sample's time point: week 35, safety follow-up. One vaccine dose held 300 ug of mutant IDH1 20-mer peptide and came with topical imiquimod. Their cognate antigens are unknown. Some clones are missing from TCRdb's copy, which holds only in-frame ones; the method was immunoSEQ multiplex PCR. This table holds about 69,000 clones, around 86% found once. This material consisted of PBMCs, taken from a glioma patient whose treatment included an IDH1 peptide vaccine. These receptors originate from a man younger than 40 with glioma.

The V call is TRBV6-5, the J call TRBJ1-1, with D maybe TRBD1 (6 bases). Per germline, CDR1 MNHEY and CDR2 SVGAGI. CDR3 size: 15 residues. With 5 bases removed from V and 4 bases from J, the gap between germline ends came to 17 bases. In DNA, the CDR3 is TGTGCCAGCAGTCCCCACAGGGCAGGTGGCACTGAAGCTTTCTTT. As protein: CASSPHRAGGTEAFF.

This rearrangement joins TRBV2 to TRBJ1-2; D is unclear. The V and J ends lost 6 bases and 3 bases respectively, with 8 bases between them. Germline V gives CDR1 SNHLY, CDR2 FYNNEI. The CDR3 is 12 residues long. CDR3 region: CASRGSYYGYTF. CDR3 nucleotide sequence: TGTGCCAGCAGGGGGTCCTACTATGGCTACACCTTC.

Here the CDR3 reads CASSLQRGAGDTQYF. The CDR3 DNA sequence: TGCGCCAGCAGCCTTCAGCGGGGGGCAGGAGATACGCAGTATTTT. This sequence joins TRBV4-3 and TRBJ2-3; 9 bases map to TRBD2. V lost 4 bases to trimming and J lost 5 bases; unmatched junction nucleotides: 7. This CDR3 spans 15 amino acids. CDR1 and CDR2 from the germline V gene are LGHNA and YSLEER.

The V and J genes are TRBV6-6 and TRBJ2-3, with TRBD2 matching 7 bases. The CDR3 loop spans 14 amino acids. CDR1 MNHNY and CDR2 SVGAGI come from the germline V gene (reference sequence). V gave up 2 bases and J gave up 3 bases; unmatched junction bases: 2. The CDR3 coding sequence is TGTGCCAGCAGTTACAAGCGGGATACAGATACGCAGTATTTT. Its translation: CASSYKRDTDTQYF.

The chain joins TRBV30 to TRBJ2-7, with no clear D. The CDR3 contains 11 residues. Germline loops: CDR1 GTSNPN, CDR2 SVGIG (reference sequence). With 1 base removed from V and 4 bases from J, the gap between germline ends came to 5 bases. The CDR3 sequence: CAWSDGYEQYF. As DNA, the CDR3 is TGTGCCTGGAGTGACGGGTACGAGCAGTACTTC.

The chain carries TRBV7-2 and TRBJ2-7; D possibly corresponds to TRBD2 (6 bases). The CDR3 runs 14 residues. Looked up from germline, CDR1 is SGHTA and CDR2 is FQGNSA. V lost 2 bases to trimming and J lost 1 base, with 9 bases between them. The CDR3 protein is CASSLRRGSYEQYF. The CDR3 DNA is TGTGCCAGCAGCTTAAGGCGGGGTTCCTACGAGCAGTACTTC. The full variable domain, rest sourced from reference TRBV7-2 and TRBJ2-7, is GAGVSQSPSNKVTEKGKDVELRCDPISGHTALYWYRQSLGQGLEFLIYFQGNSAPDKSGLPSDRFSAERTGGSVSTLTIQRTQQEDSAVYLCASSLRRGSYEQYFGPGTRLTVT.

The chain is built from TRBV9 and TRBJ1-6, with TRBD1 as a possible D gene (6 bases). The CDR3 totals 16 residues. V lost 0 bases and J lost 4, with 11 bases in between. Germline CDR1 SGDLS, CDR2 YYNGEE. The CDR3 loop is CASSVEGGSYNSPLHF. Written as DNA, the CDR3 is TGTGCCAGCAGCGTAGAAGGGGGGAGTTATAATTCACCCCTCCACTTT.

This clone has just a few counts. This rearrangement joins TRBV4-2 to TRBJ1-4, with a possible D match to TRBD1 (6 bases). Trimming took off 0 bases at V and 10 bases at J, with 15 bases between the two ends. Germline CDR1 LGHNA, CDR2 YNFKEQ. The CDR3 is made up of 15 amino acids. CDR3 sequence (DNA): TGTGCCAGCAGCCAAGAGAACCGAGGACAGTCAAAACTGTTTTTT. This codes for CASSQENRGQSKLFF.

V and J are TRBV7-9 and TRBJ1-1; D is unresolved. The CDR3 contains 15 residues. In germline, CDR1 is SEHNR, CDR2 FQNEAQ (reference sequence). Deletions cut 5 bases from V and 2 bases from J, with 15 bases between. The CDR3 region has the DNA TGTGCCAGCAGCCCCGCCACCGGCCAAAACACTGAAGCTTTCTTT. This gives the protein CASSPATGQNTEAFF.

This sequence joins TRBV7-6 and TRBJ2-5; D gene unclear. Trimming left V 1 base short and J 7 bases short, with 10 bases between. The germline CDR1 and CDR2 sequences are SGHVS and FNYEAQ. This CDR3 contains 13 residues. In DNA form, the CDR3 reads TGTGCCAGCAGCTTAGATCATCCCGGGACCCAGTACTTC. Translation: CASSLDHPGTQYF.

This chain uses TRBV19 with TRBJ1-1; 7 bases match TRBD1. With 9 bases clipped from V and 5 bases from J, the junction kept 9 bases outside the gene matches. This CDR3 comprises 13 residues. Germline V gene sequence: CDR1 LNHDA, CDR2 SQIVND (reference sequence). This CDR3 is CARKKGAGTEAFF. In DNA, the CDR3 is TGTGCCAGAAAAAAGGGGGCCGGGACTGAAGCTTTCTTT. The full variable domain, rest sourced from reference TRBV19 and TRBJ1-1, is DGGITQSPKYLFRKEGQNVTLSCEQNLNHDAMYWYRQDPGQGLRLIYYSQIVNDFQKGDIAEGYSVSREKKESFPLTVTSAQKNPTAFYLCARKKGAGTEAFFGQGTRLTVV.

The CDR3 nucleotides read TGTGCCAGCAGCGAACAGGGATCGGCTAATTTCGATGAGCAGTTCTTC. Protein: CASSEQGSANFDEQFF. The chain couples TRBV9 to TRBJ2-1; possibly TRBD1 for D (6 bases). V was pared by 3 bases and J by 8 bases, with 21 bases between. The germline V gene has CDR1 SGDLS and CDR2 YYNGEE. This CDR3 contains 16 residues.

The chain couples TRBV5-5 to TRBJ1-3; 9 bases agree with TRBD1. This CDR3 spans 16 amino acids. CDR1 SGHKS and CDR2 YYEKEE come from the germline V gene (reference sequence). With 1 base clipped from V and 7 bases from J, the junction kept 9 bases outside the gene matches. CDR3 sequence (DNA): TGTGCCAGCAGCTTGAGAGGGGACAGGGAAACGAACACCATATATTTT. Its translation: CASSLRGDRETNTIYF. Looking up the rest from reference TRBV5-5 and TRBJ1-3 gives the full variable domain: DAGVTQSPTHLIKTRGQQVTLRCSPISGHKSVSWYQQVLGQGPQFIFQYYEKEERGRGNFPDRFSARQFPNYSSELNVNALLLGDSALYLCASSLRGDRETNTIYFGEGSWLTVV.

CDR3 sequence reads: CASKALGRNQPQHF. The CDR3 region has the DNA TGTGCCAGCAAGGCCCTAGGGCGCAATCAGCCCCAGCATTTT. The rearrangement uses TRBV27 and TRBJ1-5; D is uncertain. The V end was cut by 7 bases, the J end by 2 bases, with 12 bases between. The CDR3 extends over 14 amino acids. In germline, CDR1 is MNHEY, CDR2 SMNVEV (reference sequence).

DNA of the CDR3: TGTGCCAGCAGCCGCCTGACAGGCATGAACACTGAAGCTTTCTTT. This sequence encodes CASSRLTGMNTEAFF. The rearrangement uses TRBV7-9 and TRBJ1-1; maybe TRBD1 (6 bases). Germline CDR1 reads SEHNR; CDR2 reads FQNEAQ (reference sequence). The CDR3 consists of 15 residues. V was pared by 5 bases and J by 0 bases, with 13 bases between.

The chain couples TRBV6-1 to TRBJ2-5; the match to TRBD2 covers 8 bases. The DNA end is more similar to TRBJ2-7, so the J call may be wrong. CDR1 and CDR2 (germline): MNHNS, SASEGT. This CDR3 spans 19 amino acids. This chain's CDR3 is CASSEGRLASARPAYEQYF. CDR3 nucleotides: TGTGCCAGCAGTGAAGGGCGACTAGCGTCCGCCAGGCCGGCCTACGAGCAGTACTTC.

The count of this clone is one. In nucleotides, the CDR3 is TGTGCCAGTAGTATATCCCCCCAGGGATATGCTGGCTACACCTTC. Protein: CASSISPQGYAGYTF. The V call is TRBV19, the J call TRBJ1-2; D might be TRBD1 (5 bases). The V end lost 2 bases, the J end lost 7 bases, and 17 bases lay between the germline ends. Per the germline V gene, CDR1 is LNHDA and CDR2 is SQIVND (reference sequence). This CDR3 contains 15 residues.

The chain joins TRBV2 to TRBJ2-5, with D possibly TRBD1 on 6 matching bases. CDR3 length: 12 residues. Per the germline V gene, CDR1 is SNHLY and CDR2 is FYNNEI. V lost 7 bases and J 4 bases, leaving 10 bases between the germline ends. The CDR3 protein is CASTEGGETQYF. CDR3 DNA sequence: TGTGCCAGCACCGAAGGGGGAGAGACCCAGTACTTC.